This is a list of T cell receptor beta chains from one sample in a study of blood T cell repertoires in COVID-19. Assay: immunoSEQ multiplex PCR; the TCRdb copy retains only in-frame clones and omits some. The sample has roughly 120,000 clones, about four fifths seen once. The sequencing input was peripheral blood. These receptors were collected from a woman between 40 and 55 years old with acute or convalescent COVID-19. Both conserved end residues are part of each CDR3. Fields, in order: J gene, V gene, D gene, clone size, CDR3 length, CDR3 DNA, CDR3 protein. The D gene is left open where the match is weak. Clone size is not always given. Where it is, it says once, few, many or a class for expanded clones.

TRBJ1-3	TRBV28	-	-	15	TGTGCCAGCAGTTCAGAATCGTTCTCTGGAAACACCATATATTTT	CASSSESFSGNTIYF
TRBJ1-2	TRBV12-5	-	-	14	TGTGCTAGTGACAACCCCGGGGGAAACTATGGCTACACCTTC	CASDNPGGNYGYTF
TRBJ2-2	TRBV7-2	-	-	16	TGTGCCAGCAGCTCCCGGGGGAGACTGAACACCGGGGAGCTGTTTTTT	CASSSRGRLNTGELFF
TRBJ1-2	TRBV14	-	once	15	TGTGCCAGCAGCCAAGATGGAGGGTTCGGCTATGGCTACACCTTC	CASSQDGGFGYGYTF
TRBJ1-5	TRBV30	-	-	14	TGTGCCTGGAGTATACAGGGTTTGGGTCAGCCCCAGCATTTT	CAWSIQGLGQPQHF
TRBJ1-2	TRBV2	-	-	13	TGTGCCAGCCTAGGGTTAGCGAACTATGGCTACACCTTC	CASLGLANYGYTF
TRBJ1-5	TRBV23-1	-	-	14	TGCGCCTGTATATTCAGGGAACTCAATCAGCCCCAGCATTTT	CACIFRELNQPQHF
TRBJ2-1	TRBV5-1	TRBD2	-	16	TGCGCCAGCAAAGGGACTAGCGGTTCCTCCTACAATGAGCAGTTCTTC	CASKGTSGSSYNEQFF
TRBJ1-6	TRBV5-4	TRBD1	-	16	TGTGCCAGCACCCCGGGGATCCGGGACAGCAATTCACCCCTCCACTTT	CASTPGIRDSNSPLHF
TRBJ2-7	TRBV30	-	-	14	TGTGCCTGGAGTGTTTACCACACAAACTACGAGCAGTACTTC	CAWSVYHTNYEQYF
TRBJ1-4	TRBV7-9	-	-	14	TGTGCCAGCAGCTTTGGAGGGTATGGCGAAAAACTGTTTTTT	CASSFGGYGEKLFF
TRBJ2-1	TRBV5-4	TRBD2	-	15	TGTGCCAGCAGCCTTAGCGGGGGGCCGGTGGATGAGCAGTTCTTC	CASSLSGGPVDEQFF
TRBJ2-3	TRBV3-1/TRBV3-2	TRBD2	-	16	TGTGCCAGCAGCCAAACTAGCGGGGGTAGCACAGATACGCAGTATTTT	CASSQTSGGSTDTQYF
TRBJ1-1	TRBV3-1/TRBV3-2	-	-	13	TGTGCCAGCAGCCAACAGGGGTCAACTGAAGCTTTCTTT	CASSQQGSTEAFF
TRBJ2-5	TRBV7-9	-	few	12	TGTGCCAGCAGCCGCACGGAAGAGACCCAGTACTTC	CASSRTEETQYF
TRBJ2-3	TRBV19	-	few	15	TGTGCCAGTAGTCCCCGGACGGCGGGCGGAGATACGCAGTATTTT	CASSPRTAGGDTQYF
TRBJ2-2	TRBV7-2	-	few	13	TGTGCCAGCAGCTTAGTTTCTGCCGGGGAGCTGTTTTTT	CASSLVSAGELFF
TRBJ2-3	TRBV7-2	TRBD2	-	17	TGTGCCAGCAGCTTGCTCCGAGGACTAGCGGGGGGGGATACGCAGTATTTT	CASSLLRGLAGGDTQYF
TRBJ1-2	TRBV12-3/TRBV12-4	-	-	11	TGTGCCAGCAGTTTTGCTATTGGCTACACCTTC	CASSFAIGYTF
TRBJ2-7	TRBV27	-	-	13	TGTGCCAGCAGCTCGTTGGAGCACTACGAGCAGTACTTC	CASSSLEHYEQYF
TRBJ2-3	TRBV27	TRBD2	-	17	TGTGCCAGCAGTTCCGGTAATCGGGGGGTTAGCACAGATACGCAGTATTTT	CASSSGNRGVSTDTQYF
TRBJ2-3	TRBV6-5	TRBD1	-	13	TGTGCCAGCCGGGACAGGGGCACAGATACGCAGTATTTT	CASRDRGTDTQYF
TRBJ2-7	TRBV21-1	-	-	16	TGTGCCAGCAGCAAAACTTCGGACAAACTTTACTACGAGCAGTACTTC	CASSKTSDKLYYEQYF